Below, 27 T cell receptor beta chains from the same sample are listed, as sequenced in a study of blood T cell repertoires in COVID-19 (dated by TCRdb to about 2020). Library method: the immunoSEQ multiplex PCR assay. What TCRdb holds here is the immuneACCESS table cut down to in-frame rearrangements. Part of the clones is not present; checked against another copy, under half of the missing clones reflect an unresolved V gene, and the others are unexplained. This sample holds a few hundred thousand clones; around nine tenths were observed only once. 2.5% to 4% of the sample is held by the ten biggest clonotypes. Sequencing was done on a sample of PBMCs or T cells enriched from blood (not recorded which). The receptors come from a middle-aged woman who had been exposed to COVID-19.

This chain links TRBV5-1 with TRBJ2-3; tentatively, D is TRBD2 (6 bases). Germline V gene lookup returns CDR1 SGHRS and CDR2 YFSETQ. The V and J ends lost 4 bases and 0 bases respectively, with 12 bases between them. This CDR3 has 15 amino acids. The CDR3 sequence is CASSAGLASTDTQYF. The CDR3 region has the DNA TGCGCCAGCAGCGCGGGACTGGCTAGCACAGATACGCAGTATTTT.

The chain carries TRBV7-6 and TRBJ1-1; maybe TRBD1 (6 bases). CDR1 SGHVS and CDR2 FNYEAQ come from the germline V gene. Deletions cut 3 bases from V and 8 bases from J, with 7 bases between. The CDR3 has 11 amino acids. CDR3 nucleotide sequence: TGTGCCAGCAGCTTCGACAGGGAAGCTTTCTTT. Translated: CASSFDREAFF.

The CDR3 coding sequence is TGTGCCAGCAGCTTAGATTGGGCAGGCCAAGAGACCCAGTACTTC. Its translation is CASSLDWAGQETQYF. The gene calls are TRBV11-3 and TRBJ2-5, with D uncertain. CDR1 is SGHNT, CDR2 YENEEA, per germline. The CDR3 length is 15 residues. V gave up 0 bases and J gave up 1 base, with 9 bases separating them.

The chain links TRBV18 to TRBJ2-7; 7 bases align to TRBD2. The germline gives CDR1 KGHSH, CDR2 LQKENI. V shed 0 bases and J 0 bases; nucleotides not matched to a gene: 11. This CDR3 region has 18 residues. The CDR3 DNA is TGTGCCAGCTCACCACCGACGGGGGGACCCGAGTCCTCCTACGAGCAGTACTTC. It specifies CASSPPTGGPESSYEQYF.

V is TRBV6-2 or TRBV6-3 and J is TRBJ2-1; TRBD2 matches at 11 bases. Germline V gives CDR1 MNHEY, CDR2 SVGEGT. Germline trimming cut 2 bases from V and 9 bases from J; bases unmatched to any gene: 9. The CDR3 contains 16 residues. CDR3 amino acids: CASSYIAGGLTGEQFF. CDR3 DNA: TGTGCCAGCAGTTACATAGCGGGGGGGCTTACCGGTGAGCAGTTCTTC.

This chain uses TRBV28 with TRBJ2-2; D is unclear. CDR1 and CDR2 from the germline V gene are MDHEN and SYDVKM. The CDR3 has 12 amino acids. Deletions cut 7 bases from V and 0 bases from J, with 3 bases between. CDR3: CASTSNTGELFF. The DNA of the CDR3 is TGTGCCAGCACCTCGAACACCGGGGAGCTGTTTTTT. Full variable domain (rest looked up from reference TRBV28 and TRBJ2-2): DVKVTQSSRYLVKRTGEKVFLECVQDMDHENMFWYRQDPGLGLRLIYFSYDVKMKEKGDIPEGYSVSREKKERFSLILESASTNQTSMYLCASTSNTGELFFGEGSRLTVL.

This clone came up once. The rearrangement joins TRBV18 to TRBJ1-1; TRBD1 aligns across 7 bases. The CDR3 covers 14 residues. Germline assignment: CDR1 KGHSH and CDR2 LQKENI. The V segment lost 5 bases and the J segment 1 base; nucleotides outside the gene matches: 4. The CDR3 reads CASSERQGNTEAFF. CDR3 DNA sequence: TGTGCCAGCTCAGAAAGACAGGGGAACACTGAAGCTTTCTTT.

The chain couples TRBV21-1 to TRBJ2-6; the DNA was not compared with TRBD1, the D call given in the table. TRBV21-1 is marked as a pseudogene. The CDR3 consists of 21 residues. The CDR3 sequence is CASSKEGAQVRRSGGANVLTF. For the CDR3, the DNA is TGTGCCAGCAGCAAAGAGGGGGCACAAGTAAGGCGCTCTGGTGGGGCCAACGTCCTGACTTTC.

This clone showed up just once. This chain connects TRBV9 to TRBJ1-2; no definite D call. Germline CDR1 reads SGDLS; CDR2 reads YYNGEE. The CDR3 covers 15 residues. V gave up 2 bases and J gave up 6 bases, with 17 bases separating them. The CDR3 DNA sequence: TGTGCCAGCAGCGTTGGAGGCGCCCAAAGTCATGGCTACACCTTC. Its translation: CASSVGGAQSHGYTF. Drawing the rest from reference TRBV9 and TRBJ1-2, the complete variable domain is DSGVTQTPKHLITATGQRVTLRCSPRSGDLSVYWYQQSLDQGLQFLIQYYNGEERAKGNILERFSAQQFPDLHSELNLSSLELGDSALYFCASSVGGAQSHGYTFGSGTRLTVV.

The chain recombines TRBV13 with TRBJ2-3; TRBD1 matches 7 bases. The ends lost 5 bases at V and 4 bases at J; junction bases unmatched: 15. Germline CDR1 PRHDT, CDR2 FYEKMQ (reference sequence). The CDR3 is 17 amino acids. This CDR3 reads CASSTALGGDSSDTQYF. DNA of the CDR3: TGTGCCAGCAGCACGGCGTTAGGGGGCGATTCGTCAGATACGCAGTATTTT.

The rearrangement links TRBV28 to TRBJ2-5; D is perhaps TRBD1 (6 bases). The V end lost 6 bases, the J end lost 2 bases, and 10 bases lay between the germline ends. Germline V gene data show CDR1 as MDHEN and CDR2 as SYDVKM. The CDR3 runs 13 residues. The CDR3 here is CASRQGNQETQYF. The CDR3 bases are TGTGCCAGCAGACAGGGTAATCAAGAGACCCAGTACTTC.

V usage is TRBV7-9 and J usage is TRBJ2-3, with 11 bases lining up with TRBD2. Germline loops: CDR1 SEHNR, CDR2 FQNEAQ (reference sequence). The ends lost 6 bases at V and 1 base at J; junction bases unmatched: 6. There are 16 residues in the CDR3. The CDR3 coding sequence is TGTGCCAGCAGGGGGCTAGCGGGGGGCCGCACAGATACGCAGTATTTT. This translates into CASRGLAGGRTDTQYF. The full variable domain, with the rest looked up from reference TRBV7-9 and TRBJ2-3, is DTGVSQNPRHKITKRGQNVTFRCDPISEHNRLYWYRQTLGQGPEFLTYFQNEAQLEKSRLLSDRFSAERPKGSFSTLEIQRTEQGDSAMYLCASRGLAGGRTDTQYFGPGTRLTVL.

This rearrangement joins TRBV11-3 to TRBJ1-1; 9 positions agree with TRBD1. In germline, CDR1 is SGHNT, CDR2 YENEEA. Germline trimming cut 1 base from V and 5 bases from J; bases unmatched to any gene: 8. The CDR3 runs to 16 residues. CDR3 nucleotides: TGTGCCAGCAGCTTAGGTCCGGGACAGGGAAAAACTGAAGCTTTCTTT. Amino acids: CASSLGPGQGKTEAFF.

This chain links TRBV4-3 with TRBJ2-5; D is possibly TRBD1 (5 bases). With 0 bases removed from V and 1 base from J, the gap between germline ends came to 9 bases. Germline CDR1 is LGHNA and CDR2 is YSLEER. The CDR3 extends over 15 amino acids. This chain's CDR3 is CASSQDSDIQETQYF. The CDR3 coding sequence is TGCGCCAGCAGCCAAGATTCGGACATCCAAGAGACCCAGTACTTC.

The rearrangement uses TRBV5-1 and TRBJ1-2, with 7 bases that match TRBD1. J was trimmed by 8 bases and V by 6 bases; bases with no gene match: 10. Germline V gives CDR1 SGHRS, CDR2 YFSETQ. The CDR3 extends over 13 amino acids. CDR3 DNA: TGCGCCAGCAAGGAGGGGGCTGTGGGCGGCTACACCTTC. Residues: CASKEGAVGGYTF.

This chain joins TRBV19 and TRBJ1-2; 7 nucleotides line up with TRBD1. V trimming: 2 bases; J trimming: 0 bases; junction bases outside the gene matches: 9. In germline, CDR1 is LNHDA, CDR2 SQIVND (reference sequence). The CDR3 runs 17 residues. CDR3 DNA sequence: TGTGCCAGTAGTATATCCGCCTCGACAGGGACTAACTATGGCTACACCTTC. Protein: CASSISASTGTNYGYTF.

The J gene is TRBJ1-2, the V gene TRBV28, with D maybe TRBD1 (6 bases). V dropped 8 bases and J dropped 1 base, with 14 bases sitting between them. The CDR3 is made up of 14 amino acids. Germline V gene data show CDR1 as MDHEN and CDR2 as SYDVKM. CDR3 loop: CASLGGGSNYGYTF. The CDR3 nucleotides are TGTGCCAGCCTGGGGGGCGGGAGTAACTATGGCTACACCTTC.

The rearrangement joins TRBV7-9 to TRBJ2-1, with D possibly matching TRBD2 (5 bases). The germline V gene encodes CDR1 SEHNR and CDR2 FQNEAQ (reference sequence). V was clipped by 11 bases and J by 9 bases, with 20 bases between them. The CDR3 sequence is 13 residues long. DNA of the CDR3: TGTGCCCATCGGGTCTCAGGAAGCGGTGAGCAGTTCTTC. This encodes CAHRVSGSGEQFF.

CDR3 in amino acids: CASSQDGNRQPQHF. The CDR3 bases are TGCGCCAGCAGCCAAGACGGCAACAGGCAGCCCCAGCATTTT. The chain is built from TRBV4-3 and TRBJ1-5, with D maybe TRBD1 (5 bases). CDR3 size: 14 residues. Per germline, CDR1 LGHNA and CDR2 YSLEER. Trimming stripped 0 bases from V and 7 bases from J, with 10 bases between.

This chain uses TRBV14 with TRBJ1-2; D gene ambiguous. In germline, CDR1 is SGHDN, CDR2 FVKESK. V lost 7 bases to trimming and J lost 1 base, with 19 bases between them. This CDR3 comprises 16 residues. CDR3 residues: CASTKLSLHLNYGYTF. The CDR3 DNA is TGTGCCAGCACAAAACTTAGCCTCCATCTTAACTATGGCTACACCTTC.

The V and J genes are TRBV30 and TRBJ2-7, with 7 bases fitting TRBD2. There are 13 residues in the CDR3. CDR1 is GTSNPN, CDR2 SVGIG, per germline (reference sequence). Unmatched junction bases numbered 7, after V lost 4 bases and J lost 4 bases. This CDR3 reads CAWMGGIRYEQYV. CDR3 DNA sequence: TGTGCCTGGATGGGAGGGATAAGGTACGAGCAGTACGTC.

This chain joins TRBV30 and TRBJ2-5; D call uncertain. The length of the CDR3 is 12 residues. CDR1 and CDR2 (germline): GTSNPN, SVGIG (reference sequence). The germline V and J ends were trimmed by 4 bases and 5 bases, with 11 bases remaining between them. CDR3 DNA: TGTGCCTGGACCATCAACCGGGAGACCCAGTACTTC. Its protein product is CAWTINRETQYF.

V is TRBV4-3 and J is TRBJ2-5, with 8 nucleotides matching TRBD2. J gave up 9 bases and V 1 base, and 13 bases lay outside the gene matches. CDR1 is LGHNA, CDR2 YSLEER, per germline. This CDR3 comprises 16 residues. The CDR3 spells CASSQGVGRGGASQYF. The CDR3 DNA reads TGCGCCAGCAGCCAAGGAGTTGGACGGGGGGGGGCTTCCCAGTACTTC.

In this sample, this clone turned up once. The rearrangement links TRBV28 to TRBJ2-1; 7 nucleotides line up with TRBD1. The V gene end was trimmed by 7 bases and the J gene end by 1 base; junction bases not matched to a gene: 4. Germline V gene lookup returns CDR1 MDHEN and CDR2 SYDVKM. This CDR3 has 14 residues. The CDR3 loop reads CASIKGASYNEQFF. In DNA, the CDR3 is TGTGCCAGCATTAAGGGGGCGTCCTACAATGAGCAGTTCTTC.

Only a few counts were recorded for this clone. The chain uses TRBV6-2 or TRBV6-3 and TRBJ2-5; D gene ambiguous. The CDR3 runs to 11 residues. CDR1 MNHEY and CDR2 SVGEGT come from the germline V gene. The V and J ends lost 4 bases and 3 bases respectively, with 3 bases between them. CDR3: CASSSEETQYF. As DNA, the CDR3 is TGTGCCAGCAGTTCAGAAGAGACCCAGTACTTC.

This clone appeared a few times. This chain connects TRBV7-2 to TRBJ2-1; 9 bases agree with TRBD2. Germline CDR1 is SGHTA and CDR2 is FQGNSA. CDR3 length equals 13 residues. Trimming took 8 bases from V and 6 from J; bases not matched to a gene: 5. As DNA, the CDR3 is TGTGCCAGCGCGGGAGGGGGGCTCAATGAGCAGTTCTTC. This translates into CASAGGGLNEQFF.

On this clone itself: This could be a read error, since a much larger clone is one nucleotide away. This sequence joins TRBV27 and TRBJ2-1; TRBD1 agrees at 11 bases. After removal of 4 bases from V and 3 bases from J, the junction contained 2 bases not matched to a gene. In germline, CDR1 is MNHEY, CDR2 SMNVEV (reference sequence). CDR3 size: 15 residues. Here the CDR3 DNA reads TGTGCCAGCAGTTCCGGGACAGGGGGCTACAATGAGCAGTTCTTC. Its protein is CASSSGTGGYNEQFF.